The clone carrying this TCR beta chain came up once. After removal of 4 bases from V and 6 bases from J, the junction contained 6 bases not matched to a gene. CDR1 and CDR2 from the germline V gene are SGDLS and YYNGEE. The CDR3 runs to 13 residues. Libraries were prepared by immunoSEQ multiplex PCR; TCRdb keeps only in-frame clonotypes and omits some of them. This sample yields roughly 80,000 clones, of which roughly 94% are seen a single time; 0.38% belongs to the top ten. This sample was included in a study of technical replicates of blood from a few donors. This chain joins TRBV9 and TRBJ2-7; 8 bases are shared with TRBD2. This TCR was recovered from a human donor in good health. Sequencing used T cells isolated from PBMCs. CDR3 sequence: CASSPGGDREQYF. In DNA form, the CDR3 reads TGTGCCAGCAGCCCCGGGGGGGACCGCGAGCAGTACTTC. The whole variable domain, filled in from reference TRBV9 and TRBJ2-7, reads DSGVTQTPKHLITATGQRVTLRCSPRSGDLSVYWYQQSLDQGLQFLIQYYNGEERAKGNILERFSAQQFPDLHSELNLSSLELGDSALYFCASSPGGDREQYFGPGTRLTVT.